A single sample is the source of the 30 T cell receptor beta chains below, sequenced in a study of cytomegalovirus exposure and HLA in healthy donors (dated by TCRdb to the late 2010s). The method behind the library was the immunoSEQ multiplex PCR assay. TCRdb limited this immuneACCESS table to in-frame rearrangements with V and J called. A share of clones is missing; checked studies link under half to unresolved V genes, and the rest is unexplained. The sample contains 150,000 or so clones, 86% of them found a single time. The leading ten clones occupy about 2.2% of the sample. The specimen sequenced was PBMCs. These TCRs come from a human donor in good health.

The chain joins TRBV30 to TRBJ2-2, with TRBD1 as a possible D gene (5 bases). Trimming removed 5 bases at V and 5 bases at J, with 12 bases between. Germline CDR1 and CDR2: GTSNPN and SVGIG (reference sequence). This CDR3 is built from 13 residues. CDR3 nucleotides: TGTGCCTGGGATTTAGGGGCAACCGGGGAGCTGTTTTTT. It encodes CAWDLGATGELFF. Full variable domain (missing parts from reference TRBV30 and TRBJ2-2): SQTIHQWPATLVQPVGSPLSLECTVEGTSNPNLYWYRQAAGRGLQLLFYSVGIGQISSEVPQNLSASRPQDRQFILSSKKLLLSDSGFYLCAWDLGATGELFFGEGSRLTVL.

As for this clone: The junction does not match germline at one end; this may be a read error. The J gene is TRBJ1-5, the V gene TRBV27, with 10 bases lining up with TRBD1. From germline, CDR1 is MNHEY and CDR2 SMNVEV (reference sequence). The CDR3 covers 18 residues. The CDR3 coding sequence is TGTGCCAGCAGCCTACGCTGGGGTCCGGGACAGGGGTATCAACCCCAGCATTTT. It specifies CASSLRWGPGQGYQPQHF.

The V and J genes are TRBV2 and TRBJ2-5, with D possibly being TRBD1 (5 bases). Per germline, CDR1 SNHLY and CDR2 FYNNEI. The CDR3 consists of 14 residues. The V end lost 6 bases, the J end lost 2 bases, and 13 bases lay between the germline ends. The CDR3 here is CASSETQGQETQYF. The CDR3 DNA sequence: TGTGCCAGCAGCGAGACTCAGGGACAAGAGACCCAGTACTTC.

V usage is TRBV7-3 and J usage is TRBJ2-7; 9 nucleotides align to TRBD1. The CDR3 length is 15 residues. Germline V gene data show CDR1 as SGHTA and CDR2 as FQGTGA. The junction had 9 bases not matched to a gene; V was cut back by 5 bases and J by 4 bases. CDR3 in DNA: TGTGCCAGCAGCCTCCGACAGGGGGTGCCGTACGAGCAGTACTTC. This sequence encodes CASSLRQGVPYEQYF.

The rearrangement joins TRBV28 to TRBJ2-7, with D possibly being TRBD2 (5 bases). The CDR3 loop spans 14 amino acids. Germline V CDR1 and CDR2: MDHEN, SYDVKM. V lost 4 bases and J 4 bases, leaving 14 bases between the germline ends. The CDR3 nucleotides are TGTGCCAGCAGTTGGGCGCCATCGGGGTACGAGCAGTACTTC. Translating gives CASSWAPSGYEQYF.

The chain recombines TRBV5-4 with TRBJ1-1, with D unresolved. Germline-derived CDR1 and CDR2 are SGHNT and YYREEE (reference sequence). The CDR3 totals 14 residues. The V and J ends lost 4 bases and 4 bases respectively, with 14 bases between them. CDR3: CASSPAVVVTEAFF. CDR3 in DNA: TGTGCCAGCAGCCCGGCGGTGGTAGTCACTGAAGCTTTCTTT.

The chain recombines TRBV5-6 with TRBJ1-2; perhaps TRBD1 as D (5 bases). The germline CDR1 and CDR2 sequences are SGHDT and YYEEEE. Trimming stripped 3 bases from V and 8 bases from J, with 14 bases between. CDR3 length equals 13 residues. CDR3 in DNA: TGTGCCAGCAGCTCCCCAGGGTCCGAAGGCTACACCTTC. Its protein is CASSSPGSEGYTF.

V usage is TRBV7-8 and J usage is TRBJ2-7; the D is unclear. Germline loops: CDR1 SGHVS, CDR2 FQNEAQ. Trimming cost V 1 base and J 3 bases, with 7 bases left between them. The length of the CDR3 is 13 residues. The CDR3 is CASSLGRNYEQYF. The CDR3, as DNA: TGTGCCAGCAGCTTAGGGCGGAACTACGAGCAGTACTTC.

The chain has TRBV7-2 and TRBJ2-1; D is perhaps TRBD2 (5 bases). The CDR3 is 14 amino acids. V was pared by 6 bases and J by 1 base, with 10 bases between. Germline values: CDR1 SGHTA, CDR2 FQGNSA. For the CDR3, the DNA is TGTGCCAGCAGGCCCGGGATTTCCTACAATGAGCAGTTCTTC. Its translation: CASRPGISYNEQFF. The variable domain in full, completed from reference TRBV7-2 and TRBJ2-1, reads GAGVSQSPSNKVTEKGKDVELRCDPISGHTALYWYRQSLGQGLEFLIYFQGNSAPDKSGLPSDRFSAERTGGSVSTLTIQRTQQEDSAVYLCASRPGISYNEQFFGPGTRLTVL.

The rearrangement uses TRBV7-6 and TRBJ1-1, with D perhaps matching TRBD1 (5 bases). Germline CDR1 and CDR2: SGHVS and FNYEAQ. V shed 5 bases and J shed 4 bases, with 17 bases lying between them. The CDR3 covers 15 residues. The CDR3 here is CASSQGTGASTEAFF. CDR3 coding DNA: TGTGCCAGCAGCCAGGGTACAGGAGCTAGCACTGAAGCTTTCTTT.

The V and J genes are TRBV5-4 and TRBJ1-2; D is ambiguous. Germline V CDR1 and CDR2: SGHNT, YYREEE (reference sequence). The CDR3 loop spans 14 amino acids. Trimming pared 0 bases from V and 0 bases from J, leaving 6 bases between. CDR3 loop: CASSLDTTNYGYTF. The DNA of the CDR3 is TGTGCCAGCAGCTTGGACACCACTAACTATGGCTACACCTTC.

This chain links TRBV27 with TRBJ2-3, with TRBD2 identical over 8 bases. With 6 bases clipped from V and 4 bases from J, the junction kept 12 bases outside the gene matches. The CDR3 length is 16 residues. CDR1 is MNHEY and CDR2 is SMNVEV in the germline V gene (reference sequence). The CDR3 DNA reads as TGTGCCAGCAGAGCAGCCGGGACTAGAATAGCAGATACGCAGTATTTT. It specifies CASRAAGTRIADTQYF.

Details on this clone: The sample has other DNA sequences that encode this CDR3 too. The genes are TRBV9 and TRBJ2-6; D is undetermined. Germline V gene lookup returns CDR1 SGDLS and CDR2 YYNGEE. This CDR3 has 14 residues. The V end was cut by 0 bases, the J end by 4 bases, with 5 bases between. The CDR3 loop is CASSVVAGANVLTF. The CDR3 DNA sequence: TGTGCCAGCAGCGTAGTAGCCGGGGCCAACGTCCTGACTTTC.

The chain couples TRBV19 to TRBJ1-1, with D uncertain. CDR3 length equals 16 residues. Looked up from germline, CDR1 is LNHDA and CDR2 is SQIVND (reference sequence). V was shortened by 3 bases and J by 0 bases, with 14 bases between the two germline ends. The CDR3 loop is CASSIHFRGMNTEAFF. The DNA of the CDR3 is TGTGCCAGTAGTATTCACTTCAGAGGGATGAACACTGAAGCTTTCTTT.

The V call is TRBV13, the J call TRBJ2-6; D gene uncertain. V was pared by 1 base and J by 0 bases, with 13 bases between. Germline V gene data show CDR1 as PRHDT and CDR2 as FYEKMQ (reference sequence). CDR3 size: 18 residues. The CDR3, as DNA: TGTGCCAGCAGCTTAGTTTTTCCGCGAAACTCTGGGGCCAACGTCCTGACTTTC. It encodes CASSLVFPRNSGANVLTF.

The chain has TRBV2 and TRBJ1-1, with TRBD1 as a possible D gene (6 bases). V gave up 6 bases and J gave up 1 base, with 9 bases separating them. CDR1 and CDR2 (germline): SNHLY, FYNNEI. The CDR3 loop spans 13 amino acids. CDR3 sequence: CASRKDRNTEAFF. As DNA, the CDR3 is TGTGCCAGCAGGAAGGACAGGAACACTGAAGCTTTCTTT.

The chain links TRBV11-3 to TRBJ2-2; D remains unclear. This CDR3 contains 13 residues. The germline V and J ends were trimmed by 8 bases and 6 bases, with 13 bases remaining between them. Germline V gene lookup returns CDR1 SGHNT and CDR2 YENEEA. The CDR3 DNA is TGTGCCAGCCAGACACGTCCGGCCGGGGAGCTGTTTTTT. Protein product: CASQTRPAGELFF.

This chain links TRBV19 with TRBJ1-5, with a weak D call TRBD1 (6 bases). V was pared by 3 bases and J by 5 bases, with 14 bases between. This CDR3 has 15 residues. Germline CDR1 reads LNHDA; CDR2 reads SQIVND (reference sequence). This CDR3 is CASSIRNRDHQPQHF. The CDR3 DNA sequence: TGTGCCAGTAGTATTAGGAACAGGGACCATCAGCCCCAGCATTTT.

The rearrangement uses TRBV6-1 and TRBJ1-1, with D unresolved. V lost 2 bases, J lost 8 bases, and 9 bases lay in between. This CDR3 has 12 amino acids. Germline V gives CDR1 MNHNS, CDR2 SASEGT. The CDR3 region is CASSETRREAFF. In DNA form, the CDR3 reads TGTGCCAGCAGTGAAACTCGCCGAGAAGCTTTCTTT.

The chain links TRBV27 to TRBJ2-3, with 12 bases lining up with TRBD2. The CDR3 consists of 15 residues. Germline trimming cut 10 bases from V and 2 bases from J; bases unmatched to any gene: 7. Per germline, CDR1 MNHEY and CDR2 SMNVEV (reference sequence). The CDR3 sequence is CATRLAGANTDTQYF. CDR3 DNA sequence: TGTGCCACCCGACTAGCGGGAGCTAACACAGATACGCAGTATTTT.

The chain uses TRBV4-3 and TRBJ2-7; D possibly corresponds to TRBD1 (5 bases). The CDR3 covers 16 residues. V was shortened by 1 base and J by 2 bases, with 15 bases between the two germline ends. Germline V gene data show CDR1 as LGHNA and CDR2 as YSLEER. CDR3 in amino acids: CASSQASGIGTYEQYF. Written as DNA, the CDR3 is TGCGCCAGCAGCCAAGCTTCAGGGATTGGCACCTACGAGCAGTACTTC.

The rearrangement uses TRBV27 and TRBJ2-1; 11 bases are a match to TRBD2. Germline V lookup: CDR1 MNHEY, CDR2 SMNVEV (reference sequence). J gave up 1 base and V 5 bases, and 13 bases lay outside the gene matches. The CDR3 spans 19 residues. The CDR3 reads CASSRPIAGGPQSYNEQFF. CDR3 DNA sequence: TGTGCCAGCAGTCGACCAATAGCGGGAGGGCCTCAATCCTACAATGAGCAGTTCTTC.

This clone appeared a single time. This chain joins TRBV5-1 and TRBJ1-1; no firm D call. Trimming left V 0 bases short and J 1 base short, with 10 bases between. Germline V gene sequence: CDR1 SGHRS, CDR2 YFSETQ. This CDR3 is built from 15 residues. The CDR3 sequence: CASSLVEGGNTEAFF. Written as DNA, the CDR3 is TGCGCCAGCAGCTTGGTTGAGGGAGGGAACACTGAAGCTTTCTTT.

This chain uses TRBV5-4 with TRBJ2-5; 12 bases are a match to TRBD1. The CDR3 loop spans 18 amino acids. V shed 2 bases, J shed 5 bases, and the junction held 13 bases outside the gene matches. Germline V gene sequence: CDR1 SGHNT, CDR2 YYREEE (reference sequence). CDR3 in DNA: TGTGCCAGCAGCTTATCCCCGGGACAGGGGGCGAAACGGGAGACCCAGTACTTC. Protein sequence: CASSLSPGQGAKRETQYF.

CDR3 protein: CSVEDGAEGFSYEQYF. In nucleotides, the CDR3 is TGCAGCGTTGAAGATGGAGCGGAGGGGTTCTCCTACGAGCAGTACTTC. The genes are TRBV29-1 and TRBJ2-7; the D gene is possibly TRBD2 (6 bases). Per the germline V gene, CDR1 is SQVTM and CDR2 is ANQGSEA. The CDR3 has 16 amino acids. V was cut by 0 bases and J by 0 bases, with 15 bases left in between.

The rearrangement uses TRBV5-1 and TRBJ1-2; possible D gene TRBD1, 5 bases. Per germline, CDR1 SGHRS and CDR2 YFSETQ. This CDR3 region has 14 residues. V was trimmed by 4 bases and J by 2 bases, leaving 12 bases between them. CDR3 sequence reads: CASSIPRQNYGYTF. CDR3 nucleotides: TGCGCCAGCAGCATTCCCAGACAGAACTATGGCTACACCTTC.

A single count supports this clone. The V gene is TRBV27, the J gene TRBJ1-3; tentative D call: TRBD1 (6 bases). Trimming removed 5 bases at V and 0 bases at J, with 14 bases between. The CDR3 has 16 amino acids. Germline-derived CDR1 and CDR2 are MNHEY and SMNVEV (reference sequence). The CDR3 DNA follows: TGTGCCAGCAGTACAGGGCGGTGGGGCTCTGGAAACACCATATATTTT. This translates into CASSTGRWGSGNTIYF.

This chain links TRBV28 with TRBJ1-2, with D hard to call. The germline V and J ends were trimmed by 1 base and 4 bases, with 7 bases remaining between them. Germline V gene lookup returns CDR1 MDHEN and CDR2 SYDVKM. This CDR3 has 13 amino acids. CDR3: CASSLSRFYGYTF. The CDR3 DNA follows: TGTGCCAGCAGTTTATCCAGGTTCTATGGCTACACCTTC.

The CDR3 DNA reads TGCGCCAGCAGCCTAAACAGGAGAACTAATGAAAAACTGTTTTTT. It translates to CASSLNRRTNEKLFF. The chain uses TRBV5-1 and TRBJ1-4; tentative D call: TRBD1 (5 bases). The CDR3 has 15 amino acids. Trimming shortened V by 4 bases and J by 1 base, and 11 bases separated the two germline ends. The germline gives CDR1 SGHRS, CDR2 YFSETQ.

The chain combines TRBV4-1 with TRBJ2-3, with 9 bases that match TRBD2. The CDR3 has 16 residues. V shed 0 bases, J shed 6 bases, and the junction held 7 bases outside the gene matches. Germline V gene sequence: CDR1 MGHRA, CDR2 YSYEKL. DNA for the CDR3: TGCGCCAGCAGCCAAGAGGTAGCGGGAGTGGGGGATACGCAGTATTTT. Its protein product is CASSQEVAGVGDTQYF.